This T cell receptor (beta chain) is drawn from a study of blood T cell repertoires in COVID-19. Whole-study context: COVID-19 samples collected from the United States, Italy and Spain covered acute and convalescent phases.

Assay: immunoSEQ multiplex PCR; the TCRdb copy retains only in-frame clones and omits some. The sample lists roughly 220,000 clones, about 86% seen once, with 10% to 13% in the top ten. CDR3 length equals 16 residues. The V and J ends lost 6 bases and 8 bases, in that order; junction bases with no gene match: 9. Germline V gene data show CDR1 as WSHSY and CDR2 as SAAADI. The source is a woman aged 45-60 years with COVID-19, enrolled during active disease. Sequencing input: peripheral blood. The rearrangement links TRBV10-2 to TRBJ1-6; TRBD1 aligns across 11 bases. Here the CDR3 reads CASSARTGGGDSPLHF. The CDR3 bases are TGCGCCAGCAGCGCCCGGACAGGGGGCGGTGATTCACCCCTCCACTTT.